This TCR beta chain was retrieved from a study of post-analysis software for immune sequencing data. Whole-study context: Several disease courses (relapsing-remitting, secondary progressive and progressive-relapsing) of multiple sclerosis were included.

Germline lookup yields CDR1 MNHEY and CDR2 SVGAGI. V was cut by 8 bases and J by 4 bases, with 17 bases left in between. The CDR3 contains 14 residues. The TCR beta cDNA libraries carried unique molecular identifiers. T cells, about 0.9 to 10 million of them, yielded approximately 500,000 cDNA molecules. MiXCR, run by TCRdb on the PCR reads, gives a single entry per CDR3 protein. This table holds more than 500,000 distinct CDR3 sequences, around a third found once. This clonotype came up a few times. Its antigen is not identified. Study-level points and caveats: Controls had lower frequencies than patients of four or five TRBV segments, which included TRBV5-6, TRBV5-1 and TRBV20-1. When compared against controls, multiple sclerosis patients showed significantly lower normalized Chao1 diversity.

Sample: blood. This sequence joins TRBV6-5 and TRBJ1-1, with D possibly matching TRBD1 (6 bases). The sequence was obtained from a girl aged 2-17 years with multiple sclerosis. The DNA of the CDR3 is TGTGCCAGCCTCGCCGGGGGGCCGGGCACTGAAGCTTTCTTT. Its translation: CASLAGGPGTEAFF.